This is a list of T cell receptor beta chains from one sample in a study of T cells in Graves' hyperthyroidism and ophthalmopathy. TCRdb analysed the multiplex PCR reads with MiXCR anew, one entry per CDR3 protein. The data hold hundreds of thousands of distinct CDR3 sequences, with about 15% observed a single time. The sample consisted of blood. Source of these receptors: a man younger than 30 with Graves' ophthalmopathy. Each CDR3 is given with its conserved first and last residue. The D gene is left open where the match is weak. The size entry is marked missing in some rows and otherwise reads once, few, many or a size class.

J,V,D,size,DNA,CDR3
TRBJ2-1,TRBV7-2,-,many,TGTGCCAGCAGCTTTGGGTATCAACAACGGTACAATGAGCAGTTCTTC,CASSFGYQQRYNEQFF
TRBJ1-5,TRBV27,-,many,TGTGCCAGCAGTGTCGCGAGGAACCAGCCCCAGCATTTT,CASSVARNQPQHF
TRBJ2-1,TRBV20-1,-,many,TGCAGTGCTACCCCGGACCCCACCTGGGAGAATGAGCAGTTCTTC,CSATPDPTWENEQFF
TRBJ2-1,TRBV6-1,-,many,TGTGCCAGCAGTGTAAGGGGCGCGGGACCCTACAATGAGCAGTTCTTC,CASSVRGAGPYNEQFF
TRBJ2-2,TRBV29-1,-,many,TGCAGCGTTGTGAGACAGAACACCGGGGAGCTGTTTTTT,CSVVRQNTGELFF
TRBJ1-2,TRBV6-5,-,-,TGTGCCAGCAGTTACAGTTGGGACGACTACACCTTC,CASSYSWDDYTF
TRBJ1-2,TRBV6-1,-,many,TGTGCCAGCAGCTCCACCTTTGGCTACACCTTC,CASSSTFGYTF
TRBJ2-1,TRBV12-3/TRBV12-4,-,many,TGTGCCAGCAGGGACTTTAGTGTCGCTTCCTACAATGAGCAGTTCTTC,CASRDFSVASYNEQFF
TRBJ2-3,TRBV6-2/TRBV6-3,TRBD1,few,TGTGCCAGCAGAGACAGGGGGCAATTAGATACGCAGTATTTT,CASRDRGQLDTQYF
TRBJ2-5,TRBV7-6,-,few,TGTGCCAGCAGCTTAGGTACAGGGATGGGGATCGAGACCCAGTACTTC,CASSLGTGMGIETQYF
TRBJ2-7,TRBV25-1,-,-,TGTGCCAGCAGTGAATATCCCCCTTATTACGAGCAGTACTTC,CASSEYPPYYEQYF
TRBJ1-6,TRBV18,TRBD1,many,TGTGCCAGCTCACCTCCGGGACAGTCCGATAATTCACCCCTCCACTTT,CASSPPGQSDNSPLHF
TRBJ2-7,TRBV12-3/TRBV12-4,TRBD2,-,TGTGCCAGCAGCCATGGACTAGCAGTCGAGCAGTACTTC,CASSHGLAVEQYF
TRBJ2-7,TRBV29-1,TRBD1,many,TGCAGCGTTGAAGTACCGGGACAGTTCTCCTACGAGCAGTACTTC,CSVEVPGQFSYEQYF
TRBJ2-1,TRBV7-3,-,many,TGTGCCAGCAGCTTAAGAATCGGAGGTGACAATGAGCAGTTCTTC,CASSLRIGGDNEQFF
TRBJ2-1,TRBV6-1,TRBD2,-,TGTGCCAGCAGTGGGACTAGTAAGAGGTCCTACAATGAGCAGTTCTTC,CASSGTSKRSYNEQFF
TRBJ1-5,TRBV7-8,-,-,TGTGCCAGCAGCCCCCGGGGTGGGGTCTCGGGGACTAGCAATCAGCCCCAGCATTTT,CASSPRGGVSGTSNQPQHF
TRBJ2-3,TRBV9,TRBD2,few,TGTGCCAGCTCCGGTCGGACTAGCGGGATCACAGATACGCAGTATTTT,CASSGRTSGITDTQYF
TRBJ2-7,TRBV24-1,-,many,TGTGCCACCAGTGCACCAGGGAATAACGACGAGCAGTACTTC,CATSAPGNNDEQYF
TRBJ1-2,TRBV10-3,TRBD1,-,TGTGCCATCAGTGAAGGGACAGGGGGCAGCTATGGCTACACCTTC,CAISEGTGGSYGYTF
TRBJ1-1,TRBV6-1,-,-,TGTGCCAGCAGATACAGGCAGGTTAACACTGAAGCTTTCTTT,CASRYRQVNTEAFF